This T cell receptor beta chain was recovered during a study of blood T cell repertoires in COVID-19. Study as a whole: PBMCs, B-cell-depleted T cells, or T cells were the source of the cDNA or gDNA that made up the material.

Under the authors' procedure: Amplification of reference gene primers was used by the study to estimate nucleated cell counts. The assay was immunoSEQ multiplex PCR, and TCRdb's table has in-frame clones only and misses some. That table supplies the V and J calls and clone size; D and trimming were determined from the DNA. The data contain about 74,000 clones, around 88% of them singletons. Only one count was recorded for this clone. The source material was peripheral blood. The TCR sequence derives from a woman aged 80 or over with active or convalescent COVID-19.

The CDR3 DNA reads as TGCGCCAGCAGCATGGTAGCGGGGGTCCGTGAGCAGTTCTTC. It is translated as CASSMVAGVREQFF. The chain employs TRBV5-1 and TRBJ2-1; 9 bases align to TRBD2. The CDR3 runs 14 residues. Germline trimming cut 4 bases from V and 9 bases from J; bases unmatched to any gene: 8. CDR1 and CDR2 (germline): SGHRS, YFSETQ.